This TCR beta chain was sequenced in a study of low-dose radiotherapy and immunotherapy resistance in tumors. Study-wide background: Patients were on oral aspirin 300 mg taken daily for four cycles from cycle 1 day 1.

cDNA synthesis used a TRAV/TRBV-specific primer set for both chains. The TCRs were subjected to amplification over around 19 PCR cycles employing a constant-region primer in conjunction with a V-primer adapter. TCRdb reprocessed the reads with MiXCR, giving one entry per CDR3 protein. Of some 71,000 distinct CDR3 sequences listed, less than 40% were seen once; the top ten hold over 8.5%. Time point noted: before trial treatment. This clonotype was detected many times. The CDR3 runs to 15 residues. Per the germline V gene, CDR1 is SGHKS and CDR2 is YYEKEE (reference sequence). Trimming took 0 bases from V and 0 from J, leaving 7 bases between them.

The sequence was obtained from a female donor with ovarian cancer. This chain joins TRBV5-5 and TRBJ2-1, with D perhaps matching TRBD2 (5 bases). Sequenced material: PBMCs, taken before treatment. The CDR3 nucleotides read TGTGCCAGCAGCTTGGGGGCGGGCTCCTACAATGAGCAGTTCTTC. This sequence encodes CASSLGAGSYNEQFF.